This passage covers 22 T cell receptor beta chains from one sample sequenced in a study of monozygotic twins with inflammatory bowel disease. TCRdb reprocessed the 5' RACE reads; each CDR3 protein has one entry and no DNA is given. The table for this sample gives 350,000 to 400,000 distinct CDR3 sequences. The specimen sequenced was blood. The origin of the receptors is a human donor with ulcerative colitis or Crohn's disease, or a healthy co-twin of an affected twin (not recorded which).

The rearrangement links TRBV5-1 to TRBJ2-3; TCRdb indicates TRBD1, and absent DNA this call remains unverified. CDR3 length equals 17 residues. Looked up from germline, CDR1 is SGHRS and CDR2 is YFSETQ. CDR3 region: CASSPPGAGEYTDTQYF.

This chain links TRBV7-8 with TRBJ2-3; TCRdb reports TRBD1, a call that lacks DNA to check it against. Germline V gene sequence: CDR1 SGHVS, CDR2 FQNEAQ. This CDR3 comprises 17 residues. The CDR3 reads CASSYQLSAGVTDTQYF.

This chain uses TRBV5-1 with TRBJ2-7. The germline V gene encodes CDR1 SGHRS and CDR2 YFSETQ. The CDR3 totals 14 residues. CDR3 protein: CASSLGSGYYEQYF. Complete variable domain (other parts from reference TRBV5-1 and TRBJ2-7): KAGVTQTPRYLIKTRGQQVTLSCSPISGHRSVSWYQQTPGQGLQFLFEYFSETQRNKGNFPGRFSGRQFSNSRSEMNVSTLELGDSALYLCASSLGSGYYEQYFGPGTRLTVT.

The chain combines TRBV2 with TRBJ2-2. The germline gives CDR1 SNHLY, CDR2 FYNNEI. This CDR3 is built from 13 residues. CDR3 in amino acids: CASNLGNTGELFF.

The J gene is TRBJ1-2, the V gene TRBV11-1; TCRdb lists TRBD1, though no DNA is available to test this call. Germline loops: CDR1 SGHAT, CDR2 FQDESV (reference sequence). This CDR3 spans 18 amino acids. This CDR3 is CASSLARETGQKNYGYTF.

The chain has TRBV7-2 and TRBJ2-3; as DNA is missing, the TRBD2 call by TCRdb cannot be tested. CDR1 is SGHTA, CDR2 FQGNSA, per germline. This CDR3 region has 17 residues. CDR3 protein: CANSLTPAGVSTDTQYF. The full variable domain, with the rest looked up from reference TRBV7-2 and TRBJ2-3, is GAGVSQSPSNKVTEKGKDVELRCDPISGHTALYWYRQSLGQGLEFLIYFQGNSAPDKSGLPSDRFSAERTGGSVSTLTIQRTQQEDSAVYLCANSLTPAGVSTDTQYFGPGTRLTVL.

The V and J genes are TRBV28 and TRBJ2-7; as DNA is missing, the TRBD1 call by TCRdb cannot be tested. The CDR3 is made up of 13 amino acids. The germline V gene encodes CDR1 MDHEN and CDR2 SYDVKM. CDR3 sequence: CASRQGSLYEQYF.

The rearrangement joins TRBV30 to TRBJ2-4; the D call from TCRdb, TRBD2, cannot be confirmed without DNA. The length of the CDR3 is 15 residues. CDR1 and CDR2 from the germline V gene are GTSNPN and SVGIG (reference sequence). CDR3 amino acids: CAWSVKGGDGDIQYF.

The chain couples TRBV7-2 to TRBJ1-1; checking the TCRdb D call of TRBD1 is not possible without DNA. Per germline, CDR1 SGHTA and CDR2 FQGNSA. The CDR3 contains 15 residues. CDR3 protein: CASSLAQGINTEAFF.

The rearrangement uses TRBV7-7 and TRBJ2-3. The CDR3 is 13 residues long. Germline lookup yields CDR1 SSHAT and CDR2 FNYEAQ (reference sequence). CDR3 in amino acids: CASSFSGLDTQYF.

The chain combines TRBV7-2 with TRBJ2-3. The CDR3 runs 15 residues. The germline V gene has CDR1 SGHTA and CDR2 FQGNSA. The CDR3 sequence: CASSFRPSRPDTQYF.

The CDR3 sequence is CASRGLAGEQYF. This sequence joins TRBV6-2 or TRBV6-3 and TRBJ2-7; the D call from TCRdb, TRBD2, cannot be confirmed without DNA. Per germline, CDR1 MNHEY and CDR2 SVGEGT. This CDR3 comprises 12 residues.

CDR3 amino acids: CASSTSYEQYF. The genes are TRBV6-2 or TRBV6-3 and TRBJ2-7. Germline V gives CDR1 MNHEY, CDR2 SVGEGT. This CDR3 spans 11 amino acids.

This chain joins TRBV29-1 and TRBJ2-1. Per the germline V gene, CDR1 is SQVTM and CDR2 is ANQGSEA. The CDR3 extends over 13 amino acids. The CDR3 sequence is CSVALGTYNEQFF.

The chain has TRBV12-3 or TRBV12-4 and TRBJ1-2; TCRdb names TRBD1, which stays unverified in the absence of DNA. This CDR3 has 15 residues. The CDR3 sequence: CASSSPGGAHYGYTF.

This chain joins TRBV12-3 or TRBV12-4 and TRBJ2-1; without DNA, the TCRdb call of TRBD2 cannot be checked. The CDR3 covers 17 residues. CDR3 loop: CASSFLAGGPPNNEQFF.

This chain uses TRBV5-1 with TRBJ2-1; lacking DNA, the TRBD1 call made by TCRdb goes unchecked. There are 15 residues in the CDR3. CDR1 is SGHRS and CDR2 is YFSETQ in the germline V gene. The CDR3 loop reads CASSRDASSYNEQFF.

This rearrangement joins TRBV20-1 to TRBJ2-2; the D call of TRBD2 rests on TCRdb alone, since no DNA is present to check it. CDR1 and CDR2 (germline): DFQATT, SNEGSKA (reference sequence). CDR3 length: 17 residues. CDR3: CSAREGLARGRVGELFF.

The CDR3 loop is CASSSDRGLTEAFF. V and J are TRBV5-1 and TRBJ1-1; TCRdb gives TRBD1 as the D gene, but with no DNA this cannot be confirmed. Germline V gives CDR1 SGHRS, CDR2 YFSETQ. CDR3 length equals 14 residues.

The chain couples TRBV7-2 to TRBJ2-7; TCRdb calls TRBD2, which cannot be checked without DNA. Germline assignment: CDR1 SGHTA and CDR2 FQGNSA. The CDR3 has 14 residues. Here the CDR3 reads CASSWDSRSYEQYF.

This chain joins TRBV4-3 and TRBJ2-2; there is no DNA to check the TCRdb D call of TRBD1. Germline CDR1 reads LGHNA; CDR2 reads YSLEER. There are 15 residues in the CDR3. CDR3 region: CASSQDGQGSGELFF.

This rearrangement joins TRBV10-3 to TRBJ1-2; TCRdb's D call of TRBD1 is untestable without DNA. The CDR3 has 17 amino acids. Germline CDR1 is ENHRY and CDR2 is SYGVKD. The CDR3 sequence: CAISEPPTDRLNYGYTF.